Each of the 8 T cell receptor beta chains below was sequenced from the same sample in a study of shared clonotypes between healthy human individuals. Libraries were prepared by immunoSEQ multiplex PCR; TCRdb keeps only in-frame clonotypes and omits some of them. The data hold hundreds of thousands of clones, with just over 75% observed a single time. The specimen was PBMCs. The source of these receptors is a woman between 35 and 50 years old in good health. Some clones in this sample may be carry-over from other donors' samples.

The genes are TRBV6-5 and TRBJ2-7; 9 bases agree with TRBD1. CDR1 and CDR2 (germline): MNHEY, SVGAGI. The CDR3 has 15 amino acids. The V segment lost 2 bases and the J segment 5 bases; nucleotides outside the gene matches: 7. The CDR3 DNA reads TGTGCCAGCAGTTACGGGACAGGGCTTTGGGACGAGCAGTACTTC. Translation: CASSYGTGLWDEQYF.

There are many counts of this clone. The rearrangement joins TRBV30 to TRBJ1-1; D gene uncertain. V was trimmed by 8 bases and J by 4 bases, leaving 14 bases between them. CDR3 size: 12 residues. Germline values: CDR1 GTSNPN, CDR2 SVGIG (reference sequence). DNA of the CDR3: TGTGCCGGGAAGTCGGGGAGCACTGAAGCTTTCTTT. Its protein is CAGKSGSTEAFF.

The chain employs TRBV29-1 and TRBJ1-4; tentatively, D is TRBD1 (5 bases). Looked up from germline, CDR1 is SQVTM and CDR2 is ANQGSEA. V gave up 7 bases and J gave up 4 bases, with 16 bases separating them. The CDR3 runs 14 residues. The CDR3 nucleotides read TGCAGCGCAGGGATCGGGCAGGGTAATGAAAAACTGTTTTTT. This sequence encodes CSAGIGQGNEKLFF.

The chain links TRBV5-7 to TRBJ1-2; 8 bases line up with TRBD1. TRBV5-7 is an ORF, and what it does is uncertain. Germline trimming cut 5 bases from V and 7 bases from J; bases unmatched to any gene: 7. The CDR3 covers 13 residues. The CDR3 DNA reads as TGTGCCAGCAGTTGGGGGGGGACAGGTGGCTACACCTTC. This translates into CASSWGGTGGYTF.

V is TRBV10-1 and J is TRBJ2-5; a possible D gene is TRBD1 (5 bases). The CDR3 sequence is 12 residues long. The germline V gene encodes CDR1 WNHNN and CDR2 SYGVQD (reference sequence). Trimming cost V 8 bases and J 5 bases, with 12 bases left between them. The CDR3 loop reads CASGPGWETQYF. Here the CDR3 DNA reads TGCGCCAGCGGTCCAGGGTGGGAGACCCAGTACTTC.

This clone was seen only a few times. V gene TRBV28 combines with J gene TRBJ1-2, with D possibly matching TRBD1 (6 bases). Trimming removed 2 bases from V and 4 bases from J, with 11 bases in between. The V gene's germline CDR1 is MDHEN and CDR2 SYDVKM. The CDR3 runs 14 residues. CDR3: CASSLRQEAYGYTF. In DNA, the CDR3 is TGTGCCAGCAGTTTAAGACAGGAGGCCTATGGCTACACCTTC.

The CDR3 spells CAIQRDSSYEQYF. For the CDR3, the DNA is TGTGCCATCCAAAGGGACAGCTCCTACGAGCAGTACTTC. The V call is TRBV21-1, the J call TRBJ2-7; TRBD1, the table's D call, lacks a check against the DNA. TRBV21-1 is assigned pseudogene status. This CDR3 contains 13 residues.

The chain couples TRBV11-3 to TRBJ2-3; D uncertain. The V gene's germline CDR1 is SGHNT and CDR2 YENEEA. Trimming pared 4 bases from V and 8 bases from J, leaving 13 bases between. This CDR3 spans 13 amino acids. DNA for the CDR3: TGTGCCAGCAGCTCCACAACGTTCGGTACGCAGTATTTT. Encoded protein: CASSSTTFGTQYF.